One and the same sample provided the 14 T cell receptor beta chains below, sequenced in a study of blood T cell repertoires in COVID-19. The method was immunoSEQ multiplex PCR; TCRdb's version includes in-frame clones alone and lacks a portion of them. The repertoire holds some 400,000 clones, with approximately 89% as singletons. Sequencing input: PBMCs or T cells enriched from blood (not recorded which). Receptors originate from a man between 25 and 39 years old who had recovered from COVID-19.

The rearrangement uses TRBV5-6 and TRBJ1-5; 9 bases line up with TRBD1. Germline CDR1 is SGHDT and CDR2 is YYEEEE. V shed 5 bases, J shed 5 bases, and the junction held 8 bases outside the gene matches. The CDR3 length is 15 residues. CDR3 sequence reads: CASSSRDRAYQPQHF. As DNA, the CDR3 is TGTGCCAGCAGTTCTCGGGACAGGGCTTATCAGCCCCAGCATTTT.

The chain joins TRBV2 to TRBJ2-5; tentatively, D is TRBD2 (6 bases). The CDR3 is 13 amino acids. V lost 6 bases to trimming and J lost 5 bases, with 13 bases between them. Looked up from germline, CDR1 is SNHLY and CDR2 is FYNNEI. This CDR3 reads CASSPRLGETQYF. The CDR3 DNA reads as TGTGCCAGCAGCCCGAGACTAGGGGAGACCCAGTACTTC.

The chain joins TRBV10-1 to TRBJ1-1; possible D gene TRBD1, 6 bases. Germline V gene lookup returns CDR1 WNHNN and CDR2 SYGVQD (reference sequence). The CDR3 consists of 13 residues. V was pared by 6 bases and J by 1 base, with 9 bases between. The CDR3 spells CASSEGQNTEAFF. In nucleotides, the CDR3 is TGCGCCAGCAGCGAGGGACAGAACACTGAAGCTTTCTTT.

This chain uses TRBV30 with TRBJ1-5; D gene ambiguous. The CDR3 runs to 12 residues. Germline V gene lookup returns CDR1 GTSNPN and CDR2 SVGIG (reference sequence). Between the trimmed V and J ends, which lost 7 bases and 4 bases, there was a span of 11 bases. The CDR3 is CASEEGNQPQHF. The DNA for the CDR3 is TGTGCCTCCGAGGAGGGAAATCAGCCCCAGCATTTT.

This clone was seen a handful of times. The CDR3 loop is CASSSYRGQDYGYTF. The CDR3 DNA reads as TGTGCCAGCAGTTCCTACCGCGGACAGGACTATGGCTACACCTTC. This chain joins TRBV6-2 or TRBV6-3 and TRBJ1-2, with 7 bases fitting TRBD1. Germline CDR1 reads MNHEY; CDR2 reads SVGEGT. The V gene end was trimmed by 4 bases and the J gene end by 3 bases; junction bases not matched to a gene: 8. The CDR3 covers 15 residues.

This clone was counted a single time. The chain links TRBV12-3 or TRBV12-4 to TRBJ1-3, with a weak D call TRBD1 (5 bases). V dropped 4 bases and J dropped 7 bases, with 8 bases sitting between them. This CDR3 is 12 amino acids long. The chain's CDR3 is CASSSTVNTIYF. CDR3 in DNA: TGTGCCAGCAGTTCGACAGTTAACACCATATATTTT.

CDR3 nucleotide sequence: TGTGCCAGCAGAGGGGGTTTTGCTAATGAAAAACTGTTTTTT. It yields the protein CASRGGFANEKLFF. The chain couples TRBV27 to TRBJ1-4; D might be TRBD1 (6 bases). The CDR3 has 14 amino acids. Germline loops: CDR1 MNHEY, CDR2 SMNVEV (reference sequence). The V end was cut by 6 bases, the J end by 3 bases, with 11 bases between.

The CDR3 DNA sequence: TGTGCCAGCAGCTTACCCAGGGGGAACACTGAAGCTTTCTTT. Translated: CASSLPRGNTEAFF. This chain links TRBV7-9 with TRBJ1-1; D perhaps matches TRBD1 (6 bases). Germline-derived CDR1 and CDR2 are SEHNR and FQNEAQ (reference sequence). Trimming left V 2 bases short and J 1 base short, with 8 bases between. The CDR3 is made up of 14 amino acids.

The chain links TRBV30 to TRBJ1-2; TRBD1 aligns across 7 bases. The CDR3 extends over 13 amino acids. V gave up 4 bases and J gave up 6 bases; unmatched junction bases: 8. The germline V gene encodes CDR1 GTSNPN and CDR2 SVGIG (reference sequence). CDR3 amino acids: CAWKPGGRNGYTF. CDR3 bases: TGTGCCTGGAAGCCAGGGGGGCGGAATGGCTACACCTTC.

V usage is TRBV20-1 and J usage is TRBJ1-5; the match to TRBD1 covers 7 bases. The J segment lost 0 bases and the V segment lost 3 bases, leaving 2 bases of the junction unmatched. Germline CDR1 DFQATT, CDR2 SNEGSKA (reference sequence). The CDR3 extends over 14 amino acids. CDR3 region: CSASQGGSNQPQHF. CDR3 coding DNA: TGCAGTGCTAGTCAGGGGGGTAGCAATCAGCCCCAGCATTTT.

The chain joins TRBV6-5 to TRBJ1-4; 8 bases are shared with TRBD1. J was trimmed by 7 bases and V by 6 bases; bases with no gene match: 7. CDR3 length: 14 residues. Looked up from germline, CDR1 is MNHEY and CDR2 is SVGAGI. The CDR3 here is CASRAGGGGEKLFF. The CDR3 DNA is TGTGCCAGCAGGGCAGGGGGCGGAGGTGAAAAACTGTTTTTT.

This clone was observed once. This chain links TRBV21-1 with TRBJ1-5; no check of the table's D call, TRBD1, against the DNA was made. TRBV21-1 is designated a pseudogene. The length of the CDR3 is 15 residues. CDR3 DNA: TGTGCCAGCAGCAAAGGTAGGCAGGGGCATCAGCCCCAGCATTTT. Translating gives CASSKGRQGHQPQHF.

This chain links TRBV5-1 with TRBJ2-5; TRBD1 aligns across 11 bases. After removal of 3 bases from V and 2 bases from J, the junction contained 6 bases not matched to a gene. CDR1 and CDR2 (germline): SGHRS, YFSETQ. The CDR3 is made up of 16 amino acids. The CDR3 bases are TGCGCCAGCAGCTCCGGGACAGGGGGTTATCAAGAGACCCAGTACTTC. This encodes CASSSGTGGYQETQYF.

The chain joins TRBV6-5 to TRBJ2-7; D call uncertain. This CDR3 contains 13 residues. V was shortened by 5 bases and J by 2 bases, with 10 bases between the two germline ends. CDR1 and CDR2 from the germline V gene are MNHEY and SVGAGI. CDR3 residues: CASSKQLAYEQYF. In DNA, the CDR3 is TGTGCCAGCAGTAAACAGCTGGCCTACGAGCAGTACTTC.